The clone carrying this TCR beta chain was detected only a few times. These data belong to a study of CD4+ T cells in melanoma. Clones were read by immunoSEQ multiplex PCR, and TCRdb kept only the in-frame ones, dropping some. The table includes around 12,000 clones, 66% detected once. The CDR3 has 14 amino acids. Trimming removed 6 bases from V and 1 base from J; junction bases left unmatched: 7. The germline V gene has CDR1 SQVTM and CDR2 ANQGSEA. The sequence was obtained from a human donor with melanoma. Sequencing used cells from a culture (not recorded whether cultured in vitro). The genes are TRBV29-1 and TRBJ1-2, with 8 bases aligning to TRBD1. The CDR3 loop reads CSVARTGFNYGYTF. In DNA, the CDR3 is TGCAGCGTCGCCAGGACAGGGTTTAACTATGGCTACACCTTC.